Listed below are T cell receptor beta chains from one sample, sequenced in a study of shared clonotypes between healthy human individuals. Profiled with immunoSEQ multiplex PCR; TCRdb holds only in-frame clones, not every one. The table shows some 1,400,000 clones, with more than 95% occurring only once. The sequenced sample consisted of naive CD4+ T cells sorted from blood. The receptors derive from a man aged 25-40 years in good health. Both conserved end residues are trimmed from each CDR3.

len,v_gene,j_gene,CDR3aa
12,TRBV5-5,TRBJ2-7,AKLLGGISYEQY
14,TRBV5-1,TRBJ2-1,ASSLLSRSSYNEQF
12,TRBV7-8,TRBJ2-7,ASSLVPGGYEQY
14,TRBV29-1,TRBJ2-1,SVVSRGLAANNEQF
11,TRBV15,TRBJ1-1,ATSRRANGEAF
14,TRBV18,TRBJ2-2,ASSPPSRSYTGELF
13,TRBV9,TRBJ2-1,ASSVGTGVVNEQF
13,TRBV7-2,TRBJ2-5,ASSLVGTNSGTQY
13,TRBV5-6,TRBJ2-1,ASSSNWGGYNEQF
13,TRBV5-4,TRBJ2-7,ASSPRWTRSYEQY
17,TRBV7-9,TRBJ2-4,ASSPGSWQSRSPKNIQY
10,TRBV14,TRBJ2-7,ASSQDRYEQY
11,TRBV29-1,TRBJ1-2,SVEVLGNYGYT
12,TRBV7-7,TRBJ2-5,ASSLVASQGTQY
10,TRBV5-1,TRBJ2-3,ASSLESDTQY
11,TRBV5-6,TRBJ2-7,ASSYGRRYEQY
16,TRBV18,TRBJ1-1,ASSPIALQGTKNTEAF
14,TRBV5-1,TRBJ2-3,ASSLAGQGQQDTQY
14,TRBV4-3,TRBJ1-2,ASSQDTGLSNYGYT
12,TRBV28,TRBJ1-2,ASRSGPVNYGYT
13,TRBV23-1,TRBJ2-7,AWGVISRDNYEQY
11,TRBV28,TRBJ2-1,ATTGKPGGEQF
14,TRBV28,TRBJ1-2,ASSPYRGAVNYGYT
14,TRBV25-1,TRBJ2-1,ASSDSLAGGHNEQF
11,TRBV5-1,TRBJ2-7,ASSFTAGSEQY
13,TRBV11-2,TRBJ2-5,ASSLVRRGRETQY
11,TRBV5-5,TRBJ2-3,ASSLTSTDTQY
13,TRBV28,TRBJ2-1,ASSFGGSTYNEQF
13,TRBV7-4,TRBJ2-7,ASSLAVGGGNEQY
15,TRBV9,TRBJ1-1,ASSETGRGGLGTEAF
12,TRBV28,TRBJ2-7,ASRAGDLRDEQY
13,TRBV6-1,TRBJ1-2,ASSEVASDENGYT
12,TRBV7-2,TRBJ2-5,ASSFSPGRETQY
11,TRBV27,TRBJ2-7,ASSLGGFYEQY
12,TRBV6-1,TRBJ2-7,ASRLQGAPYEQY
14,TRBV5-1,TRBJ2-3,ASSRLSGMGADTQY
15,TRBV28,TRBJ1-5,ASSYRGTGGVGQPQH
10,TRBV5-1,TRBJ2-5,ASSLPMETQY
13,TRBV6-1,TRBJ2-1,ASRAGTLSYNEQF
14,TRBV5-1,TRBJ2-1,ASSDLAGSSYNEQF
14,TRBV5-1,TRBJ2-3,ASSPSAGGSTDTQY
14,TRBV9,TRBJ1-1,ASSVVPGGLNTEAF
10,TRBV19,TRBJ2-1,ATLSFANEQF
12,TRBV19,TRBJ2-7,ASRTTGGPGEQY
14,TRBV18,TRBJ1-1,ASSPSAWGVRTEAF
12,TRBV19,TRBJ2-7,ASSQVGRLGEQY
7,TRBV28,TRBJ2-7,ARVRVQY
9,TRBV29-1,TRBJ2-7,SVGSGYEQY
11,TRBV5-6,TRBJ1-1,ASSFRDGTEAF
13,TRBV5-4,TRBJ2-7,ASSLLPGQGVEQY
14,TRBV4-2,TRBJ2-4,ASSQVSTEIQNIQY
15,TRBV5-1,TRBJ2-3,ASSRRTSGIITDTQY
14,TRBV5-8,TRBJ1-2,ASSDGRVGTDYGYT
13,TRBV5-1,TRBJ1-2,ASSFSPAELWGYT
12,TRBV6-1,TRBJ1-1,ASSGLTVNTEAF
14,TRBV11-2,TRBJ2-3,ASSLGGTGRVDTQY
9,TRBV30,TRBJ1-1,AWNARVEAF
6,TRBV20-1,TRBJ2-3,MPDTQY